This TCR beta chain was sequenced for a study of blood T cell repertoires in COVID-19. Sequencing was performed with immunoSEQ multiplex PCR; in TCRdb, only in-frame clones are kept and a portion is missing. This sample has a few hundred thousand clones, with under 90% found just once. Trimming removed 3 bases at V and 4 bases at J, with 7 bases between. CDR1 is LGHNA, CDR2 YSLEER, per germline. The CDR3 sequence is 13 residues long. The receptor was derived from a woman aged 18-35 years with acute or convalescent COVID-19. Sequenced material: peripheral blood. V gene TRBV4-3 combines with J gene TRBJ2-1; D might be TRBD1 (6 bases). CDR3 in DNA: TGCGCCAGCAGCCAGGACAGTTACAATGAGCAGTTCTTC. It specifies CASSQDSYNEQFF.